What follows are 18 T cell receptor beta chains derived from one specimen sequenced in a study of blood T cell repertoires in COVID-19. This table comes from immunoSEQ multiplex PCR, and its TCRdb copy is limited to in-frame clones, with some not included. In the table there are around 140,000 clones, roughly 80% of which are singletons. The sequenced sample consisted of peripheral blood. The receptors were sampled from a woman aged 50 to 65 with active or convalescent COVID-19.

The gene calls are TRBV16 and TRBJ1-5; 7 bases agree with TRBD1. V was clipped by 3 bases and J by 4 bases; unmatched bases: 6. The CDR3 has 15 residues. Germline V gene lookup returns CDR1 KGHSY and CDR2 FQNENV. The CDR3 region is CASSHQGTVNQPQHF. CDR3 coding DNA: TGTGCCAGCAGCCACCAAGGGACAGTAAATCAGCCCCAGCATTTT.

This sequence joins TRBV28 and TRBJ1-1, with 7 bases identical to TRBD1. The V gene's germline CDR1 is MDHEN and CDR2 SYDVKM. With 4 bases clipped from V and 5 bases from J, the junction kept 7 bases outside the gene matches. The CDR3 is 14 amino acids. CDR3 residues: CASSSRDRGTEAFF. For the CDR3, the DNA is TGTGCCAGCAGTTCCCGGGACAGAGGGACTGAAGCTTTCTTT.

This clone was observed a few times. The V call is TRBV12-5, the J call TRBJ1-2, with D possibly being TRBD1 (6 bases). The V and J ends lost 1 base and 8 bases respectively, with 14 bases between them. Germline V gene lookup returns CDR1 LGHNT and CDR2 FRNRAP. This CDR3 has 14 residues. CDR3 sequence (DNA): TGTGCTAGTGGTTTGGACGGGACATCACTGGGCTACACCTTC. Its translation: CASGLDGTSLGYTF.

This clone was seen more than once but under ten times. The CDR3 region is CSAKRGSSYEQYF. The CDR3 DNA is TGCAGCGCCAAGAGAGGTTCCTCCTACGAGCAGTACTTC. V usage is TRBV29-1 and J usage is TRBJ2-7; no firm D call. V lost 7 bases and J 0 bases, leaving 13 bases between the germline ends. Germline V gene sequence: CDR1 SQVTM, CDR2 ANQGSEA. CDR3 length: 13 amino acids.

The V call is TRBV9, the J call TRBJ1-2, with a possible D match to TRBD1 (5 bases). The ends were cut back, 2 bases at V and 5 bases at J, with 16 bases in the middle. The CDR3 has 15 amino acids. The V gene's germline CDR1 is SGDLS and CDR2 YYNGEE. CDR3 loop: CASSVYDDSLYGYTF. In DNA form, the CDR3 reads TGTGCCAGCAGCGTCTACGATGACAGTCTTTATGGCTACACCTTC. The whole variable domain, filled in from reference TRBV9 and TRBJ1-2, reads DSGVTQTPKHLITATGQRVTLRCSPRSGDLSVYWYQQSLDQGLQFLIQYYNGEERAKGNILERFSAQQFPDLHSELNLSSLELGDSALYFCASSVYDDSLYGYTFGSGTRLTVV.

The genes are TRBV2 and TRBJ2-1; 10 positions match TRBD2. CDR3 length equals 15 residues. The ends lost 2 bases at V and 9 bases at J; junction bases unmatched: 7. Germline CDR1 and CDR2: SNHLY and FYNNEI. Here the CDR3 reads CASSEKGLAMTEQFF. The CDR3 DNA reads TGTGCCAGCAGTGAAAAGGGACTAGCGATGACTGAGCAGTTCTTC.

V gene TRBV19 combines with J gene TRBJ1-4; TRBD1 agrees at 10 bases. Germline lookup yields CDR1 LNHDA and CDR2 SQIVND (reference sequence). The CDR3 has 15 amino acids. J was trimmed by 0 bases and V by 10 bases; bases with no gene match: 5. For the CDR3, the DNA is TGTGCCACCAGGGACAGGGGTGCAACTAATGAAAAACTGTTTTTT. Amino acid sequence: CATRDRGATNEKLFF.

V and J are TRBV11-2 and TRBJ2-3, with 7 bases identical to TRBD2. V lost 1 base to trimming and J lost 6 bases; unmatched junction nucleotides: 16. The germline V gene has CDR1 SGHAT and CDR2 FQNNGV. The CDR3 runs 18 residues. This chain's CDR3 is CASSLGLGGGLSSDTQYF. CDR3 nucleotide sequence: TGTGCCAGCAGCTTAGGTTTGGGCGGGGGACTGAGTTCGGATACGCAGTATTTT.

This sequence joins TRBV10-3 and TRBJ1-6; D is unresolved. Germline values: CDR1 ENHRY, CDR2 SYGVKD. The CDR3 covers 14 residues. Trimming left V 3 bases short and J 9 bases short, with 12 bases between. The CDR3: CAISEAGWGSPLHF. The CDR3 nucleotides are TGTGCCATCAGTGAAGCGGGATGGGGTTCACCCCTCCACTTT.

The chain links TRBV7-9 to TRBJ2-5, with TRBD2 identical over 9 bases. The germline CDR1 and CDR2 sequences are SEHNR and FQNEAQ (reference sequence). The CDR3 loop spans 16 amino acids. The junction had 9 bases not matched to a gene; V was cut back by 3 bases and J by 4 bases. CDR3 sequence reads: CASSLGLAGNGETQYF. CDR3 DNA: TGTGCCAGCAGCTTGGGTCTAGCGGGAAACGGAGAGACCCAGTACTTC.

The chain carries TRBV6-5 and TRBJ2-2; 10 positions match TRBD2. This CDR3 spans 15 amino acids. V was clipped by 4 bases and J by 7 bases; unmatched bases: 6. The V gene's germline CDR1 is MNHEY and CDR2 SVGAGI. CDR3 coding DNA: TGTGCCAGCAGTTCTCTAGCGGGAGATAGCGGGGAGCTGTTTTTT. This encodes CASSSLAGDSGELFF.

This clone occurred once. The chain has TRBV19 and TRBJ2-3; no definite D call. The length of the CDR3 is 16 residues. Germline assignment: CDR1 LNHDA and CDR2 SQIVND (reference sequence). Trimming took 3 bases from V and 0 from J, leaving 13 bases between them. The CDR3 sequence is CASSMVFGSSTDTQYF. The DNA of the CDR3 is TGTGCCAGTAGTATGGTCTTCGGGTCAAGCACAGATACGCAGTATTTT.

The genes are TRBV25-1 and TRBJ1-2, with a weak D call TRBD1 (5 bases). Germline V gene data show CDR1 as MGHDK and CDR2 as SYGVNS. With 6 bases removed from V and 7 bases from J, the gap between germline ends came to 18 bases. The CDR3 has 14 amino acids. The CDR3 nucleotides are TGTGCCAGCAGGCCACCAGCAGGGCTCGGTGGCTACACCTTC. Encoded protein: CASRPPAGLGGYTF.

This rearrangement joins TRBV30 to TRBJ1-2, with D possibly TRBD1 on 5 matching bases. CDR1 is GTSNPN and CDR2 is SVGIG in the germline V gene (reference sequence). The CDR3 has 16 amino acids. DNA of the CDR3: TGTGCGGGGGGTCCGTCGGGGCTTCAAGCTAACTATGGCTACACCTTC. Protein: CAGGPSGLQANYGYTF.

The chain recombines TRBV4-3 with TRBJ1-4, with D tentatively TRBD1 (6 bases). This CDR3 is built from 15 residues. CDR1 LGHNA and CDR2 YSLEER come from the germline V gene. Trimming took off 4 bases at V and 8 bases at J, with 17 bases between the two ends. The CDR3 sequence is CASSLTPGAFEKLFF. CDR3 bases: TGCGCCAGCAGCCTGACTCCAGGGGCTTTCGAAAAACTGTTTTTT.

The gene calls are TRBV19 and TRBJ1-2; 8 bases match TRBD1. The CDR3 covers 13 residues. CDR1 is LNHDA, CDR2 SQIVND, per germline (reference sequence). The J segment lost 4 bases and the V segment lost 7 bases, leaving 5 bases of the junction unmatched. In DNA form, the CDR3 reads TGTGCCAGTATCGGACAGGGCGGCTATGGCTACACCTTC. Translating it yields CASIGQGGYGYTF.

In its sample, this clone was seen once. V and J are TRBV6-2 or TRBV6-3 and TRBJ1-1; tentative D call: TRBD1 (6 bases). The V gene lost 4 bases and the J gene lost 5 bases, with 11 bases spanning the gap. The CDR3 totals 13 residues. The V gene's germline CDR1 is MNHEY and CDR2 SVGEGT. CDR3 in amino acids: CASSSTGRTEAFF. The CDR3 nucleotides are TGTGCCAGCAGTTCTACAGGGAGAACTGAAGCTTTCTTT.

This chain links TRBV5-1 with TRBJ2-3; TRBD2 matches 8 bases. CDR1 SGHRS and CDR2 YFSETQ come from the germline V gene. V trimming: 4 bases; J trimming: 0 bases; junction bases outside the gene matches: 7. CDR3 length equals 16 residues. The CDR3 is CASSIGSGVSTDTQYF. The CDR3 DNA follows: TGCGCCAGCAGCATCGGTAGCGGGGTTAGCACAGATACGCAGTATTTT.